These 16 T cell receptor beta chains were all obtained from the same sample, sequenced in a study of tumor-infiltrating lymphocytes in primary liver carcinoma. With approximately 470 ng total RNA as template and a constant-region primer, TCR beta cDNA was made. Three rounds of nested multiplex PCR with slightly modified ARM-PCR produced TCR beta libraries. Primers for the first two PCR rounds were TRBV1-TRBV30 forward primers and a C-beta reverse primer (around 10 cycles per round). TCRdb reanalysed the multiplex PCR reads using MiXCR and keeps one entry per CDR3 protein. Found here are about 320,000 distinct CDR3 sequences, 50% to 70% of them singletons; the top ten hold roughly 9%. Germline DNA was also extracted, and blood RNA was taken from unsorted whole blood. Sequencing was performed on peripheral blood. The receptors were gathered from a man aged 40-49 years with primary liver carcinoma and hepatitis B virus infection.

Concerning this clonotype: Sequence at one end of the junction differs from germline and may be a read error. The CDR3 loop reads CAGSLGSREVNQPQHF. In DNA form, the CDR3 reads TGTGCCGGCAGCTTAGGGTCCAGGGAGGTGAATCAGCCCCAGCATTTT. The chain has TRBV7-9 and TRBJ1-5, with D maybe TRBD1 (5 bases). The CDR3 is 16 amino acids. Germline V gene sequence: CDR1 SEHNR, CDR2 FQNEAQ (reference sequence).

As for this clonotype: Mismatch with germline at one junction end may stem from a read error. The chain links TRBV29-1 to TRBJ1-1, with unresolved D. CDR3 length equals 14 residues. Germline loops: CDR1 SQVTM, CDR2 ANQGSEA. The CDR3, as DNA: TGCAGCGCTCAAACTGACCCAACGTCAGCTGAAGCTTTATTT. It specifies CSAQTDPTSAEALF.

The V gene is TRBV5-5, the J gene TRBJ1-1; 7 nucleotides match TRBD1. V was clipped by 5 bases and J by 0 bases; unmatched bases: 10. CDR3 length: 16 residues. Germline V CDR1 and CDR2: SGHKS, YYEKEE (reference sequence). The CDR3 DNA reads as TGTGCCAGCAGTTCCTCCCCGACAGGGCTGAACACTGAAGCTTTCTTT. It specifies CASSSSPTGLNTEAFF.

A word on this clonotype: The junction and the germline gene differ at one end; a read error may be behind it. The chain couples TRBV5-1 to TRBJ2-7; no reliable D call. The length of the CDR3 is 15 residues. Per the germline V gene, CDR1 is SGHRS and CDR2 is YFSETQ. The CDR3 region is CASSYSGSNSCEQYF. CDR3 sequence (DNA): TGCGCCAGCAGCTACTCCGGGTCTAACTCCTGCGAGCAGTACTTC.

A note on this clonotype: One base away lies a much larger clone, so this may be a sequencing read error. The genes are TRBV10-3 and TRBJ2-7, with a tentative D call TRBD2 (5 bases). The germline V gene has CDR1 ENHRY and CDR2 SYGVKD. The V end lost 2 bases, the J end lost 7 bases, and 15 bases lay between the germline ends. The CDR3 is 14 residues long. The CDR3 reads CAISEGLVGEEQYF. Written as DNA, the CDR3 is TGTGCCATCAGTGAGGGGCTAGTGGGAGAAGAGCAGTACTTC.

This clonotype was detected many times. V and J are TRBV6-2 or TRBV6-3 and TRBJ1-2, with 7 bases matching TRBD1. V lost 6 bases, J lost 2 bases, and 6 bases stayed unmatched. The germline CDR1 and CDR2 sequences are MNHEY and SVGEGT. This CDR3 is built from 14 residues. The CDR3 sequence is CASRDTGANYGYTF. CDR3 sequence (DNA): TGTGCCAGCAGAGATACAGGGGCAAACTATGGCTACACCTTC.

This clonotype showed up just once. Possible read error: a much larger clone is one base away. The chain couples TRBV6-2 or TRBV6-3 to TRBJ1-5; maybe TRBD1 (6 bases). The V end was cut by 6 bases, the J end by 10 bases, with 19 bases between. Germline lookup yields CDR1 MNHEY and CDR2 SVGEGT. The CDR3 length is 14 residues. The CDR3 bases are TGTGCCAGCAGACCTGGAGGGGGGGGTCATCCCCAGCATTTT. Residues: CASRPGGGGHPQHF.

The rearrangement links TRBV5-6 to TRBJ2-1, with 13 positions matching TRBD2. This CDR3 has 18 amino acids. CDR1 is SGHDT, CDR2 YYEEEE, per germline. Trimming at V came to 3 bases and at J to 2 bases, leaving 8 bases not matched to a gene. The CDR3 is CASSSPGLAGSTYNEQFF. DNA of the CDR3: TGTGCCAGCAGCTCCCCGGGACTAGCGGGATCTACCTACAATGAGCAGTTCTTC.

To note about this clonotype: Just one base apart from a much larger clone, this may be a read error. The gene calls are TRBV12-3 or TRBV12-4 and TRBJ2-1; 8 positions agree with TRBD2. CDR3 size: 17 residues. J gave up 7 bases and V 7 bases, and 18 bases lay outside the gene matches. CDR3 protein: CASKRVTGGLLENEQFF. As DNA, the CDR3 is TGTGCCAGCAAGAGGGTGACGGGAGGGCTTTTAGAGAATGAGCAGTTCTTC.

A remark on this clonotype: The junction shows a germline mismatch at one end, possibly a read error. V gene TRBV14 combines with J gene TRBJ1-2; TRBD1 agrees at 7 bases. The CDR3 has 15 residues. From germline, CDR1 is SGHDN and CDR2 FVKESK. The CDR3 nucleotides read TGTGCCAGCAACCAGATCAGGGGGAAGGACTATGGTTACACCTTC. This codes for CASNQIRGKDYGYTF.

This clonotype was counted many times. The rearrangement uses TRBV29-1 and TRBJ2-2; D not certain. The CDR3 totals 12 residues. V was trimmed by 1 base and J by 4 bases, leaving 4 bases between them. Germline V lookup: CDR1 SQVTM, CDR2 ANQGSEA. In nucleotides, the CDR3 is TGCAGCGTTGAAGGGCCCACCGGGGAGCTGTTTTTT. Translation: CSVEGPTGELFF.

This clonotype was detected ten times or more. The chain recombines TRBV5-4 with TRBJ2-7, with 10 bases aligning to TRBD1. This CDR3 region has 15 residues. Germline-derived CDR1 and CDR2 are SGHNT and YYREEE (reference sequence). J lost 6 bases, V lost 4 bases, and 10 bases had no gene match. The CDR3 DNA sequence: TGTGCCAGCAGCGGGACAGGGGTTACTTCTTCCGAGCAGTACTTC. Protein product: CASSGTGVTSSEQYF.

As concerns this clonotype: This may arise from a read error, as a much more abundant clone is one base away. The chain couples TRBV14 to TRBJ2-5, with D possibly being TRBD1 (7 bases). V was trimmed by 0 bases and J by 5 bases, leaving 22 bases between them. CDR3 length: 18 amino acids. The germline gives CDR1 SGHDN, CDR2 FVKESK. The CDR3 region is CASSQDPSSQGGHETQYF. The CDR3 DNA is TGTGCCAGCAGCCAAGATCCTTCCAGCCAGGGGGGCCATGAGACCCAGTACTTC.

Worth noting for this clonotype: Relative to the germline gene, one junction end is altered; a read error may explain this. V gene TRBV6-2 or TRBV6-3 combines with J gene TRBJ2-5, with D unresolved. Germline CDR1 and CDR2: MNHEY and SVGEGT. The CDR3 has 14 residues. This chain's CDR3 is CVSSYSLVAETQYF. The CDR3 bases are TGTGTCAGCAGTTACTCTCTAGTAGCTGAGACCCAGTACTTC.

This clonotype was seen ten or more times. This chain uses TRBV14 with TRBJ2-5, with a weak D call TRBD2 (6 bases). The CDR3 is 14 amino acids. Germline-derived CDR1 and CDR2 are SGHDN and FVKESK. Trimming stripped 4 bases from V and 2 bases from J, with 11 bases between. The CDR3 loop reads CASSRDWIQETQYF. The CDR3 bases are TGTGCCAGCAGCCGGGACTGGATTCAAGAGACCCAGTACTTC.

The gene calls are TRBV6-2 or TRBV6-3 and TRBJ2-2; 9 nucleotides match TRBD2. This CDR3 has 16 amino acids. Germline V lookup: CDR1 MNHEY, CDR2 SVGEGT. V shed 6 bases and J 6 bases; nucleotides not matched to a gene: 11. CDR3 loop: CASRSFGSGRPGELFF. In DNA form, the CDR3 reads TGTGCCAGCAGGTCTTTTGGTAGCGGGAGACCCGGGGAGCTGTTTTTT.